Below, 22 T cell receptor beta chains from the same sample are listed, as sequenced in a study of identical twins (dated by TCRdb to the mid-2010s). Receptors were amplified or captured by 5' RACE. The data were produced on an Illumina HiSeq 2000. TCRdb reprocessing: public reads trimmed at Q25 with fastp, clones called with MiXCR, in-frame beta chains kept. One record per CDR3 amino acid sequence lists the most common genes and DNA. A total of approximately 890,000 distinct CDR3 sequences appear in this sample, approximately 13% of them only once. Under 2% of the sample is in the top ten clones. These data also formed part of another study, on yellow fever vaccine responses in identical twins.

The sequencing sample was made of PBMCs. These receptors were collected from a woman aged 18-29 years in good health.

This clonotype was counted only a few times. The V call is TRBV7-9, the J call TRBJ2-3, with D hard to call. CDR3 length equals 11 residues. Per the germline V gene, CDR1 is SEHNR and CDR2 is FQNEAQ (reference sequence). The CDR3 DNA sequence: TGTGCGAGCTTAACCGTGGATACGCAGTATTTT. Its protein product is CASLTVDTQYF. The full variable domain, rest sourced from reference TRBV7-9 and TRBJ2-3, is DTGVSQNPRHKITKRGQNVTFRCDPISEHNRLYWYRQTLGQGPEFLTYFQNEAQLEKSRLLSDRFSAERPKGSFSTLEIQRTEQGDSAMYLCASLTVDTQYFGPGTRLTVL.

The CDR3 DNA is TGTGCCAGCAGCGTAGTAGGGGGCAGCTACGAGCAGTACTTC. This encodes CASSVVGGSYEQYF. V and J are TRBV9 and TRBJ2-7, with 7 nucleotides matching TRBD1. The V gene's germline CDR1 is SGDLS and CDR2 YYNGEE. The junction had 3 bases not matched to a gene; V was cut back by 0 bases and J by 3 bases. The CDR3 is 14 residues long.

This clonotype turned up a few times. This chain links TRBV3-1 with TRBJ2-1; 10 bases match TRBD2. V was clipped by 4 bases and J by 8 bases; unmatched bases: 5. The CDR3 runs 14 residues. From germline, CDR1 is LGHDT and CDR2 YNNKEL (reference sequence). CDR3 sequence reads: CASSRTSGLDEQFF. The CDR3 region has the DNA TGTGCCAGCAGCCGGACTAGCGGTCTTGATGAGCAGTTCTTC.

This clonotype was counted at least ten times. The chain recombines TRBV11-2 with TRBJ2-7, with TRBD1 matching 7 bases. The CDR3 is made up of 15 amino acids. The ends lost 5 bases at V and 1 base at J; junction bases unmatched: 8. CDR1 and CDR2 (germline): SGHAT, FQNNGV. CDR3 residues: CASSQEQGSSYEQYF. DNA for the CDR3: TGTGCCAGCAGCCAAGAACAGGGGTCGTCCTACGAGCAGTACTTC.

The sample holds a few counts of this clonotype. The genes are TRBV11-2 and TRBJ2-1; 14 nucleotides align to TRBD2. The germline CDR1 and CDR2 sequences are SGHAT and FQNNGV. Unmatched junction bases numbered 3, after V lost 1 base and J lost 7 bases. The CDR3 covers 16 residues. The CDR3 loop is CASSLVGTSGSNEQFF. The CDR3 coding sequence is TGTGCCAGCAGCTTAGTTGGGACTAGCGGGAGTAATGAGCAGTTCTTC.

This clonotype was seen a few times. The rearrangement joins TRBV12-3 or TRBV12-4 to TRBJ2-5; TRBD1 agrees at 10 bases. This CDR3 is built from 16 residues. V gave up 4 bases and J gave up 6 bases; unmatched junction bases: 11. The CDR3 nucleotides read TGTGCCAGCAGTTATCCGGGACAGGGGCACAAGCAGACCCAGTACTTC. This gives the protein CASSYPGQGHKQTQYF.

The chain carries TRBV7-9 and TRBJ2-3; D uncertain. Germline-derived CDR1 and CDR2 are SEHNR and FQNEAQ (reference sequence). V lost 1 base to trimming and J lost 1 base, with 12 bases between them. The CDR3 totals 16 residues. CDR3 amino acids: CASSLGVVGGTDTQYF. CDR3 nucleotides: TGTGCCAGCAGCTTAGGCGTTGTGGGTGGCACAGATACGCAGTATTTT.

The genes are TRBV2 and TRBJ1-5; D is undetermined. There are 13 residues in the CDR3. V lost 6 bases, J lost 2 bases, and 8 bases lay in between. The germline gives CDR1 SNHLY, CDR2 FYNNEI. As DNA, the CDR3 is TGTGCCAGCAGGGTGTCGGGCAATCAGCCCCAGCATTTT. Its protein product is CASRVSGNQPQHF.

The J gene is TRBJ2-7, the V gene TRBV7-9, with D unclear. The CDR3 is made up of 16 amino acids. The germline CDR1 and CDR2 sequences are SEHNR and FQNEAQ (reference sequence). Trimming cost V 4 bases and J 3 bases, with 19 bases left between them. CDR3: CASSSPADRPVYEQYF. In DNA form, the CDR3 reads TGTGCCAGCAGCTCACCTGCTGACCGGCCCGTCTACGAGCAGTACTTC.

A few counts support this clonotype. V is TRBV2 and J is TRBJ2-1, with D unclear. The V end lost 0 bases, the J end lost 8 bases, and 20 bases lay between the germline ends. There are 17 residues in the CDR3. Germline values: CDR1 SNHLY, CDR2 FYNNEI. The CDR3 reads CASSEAHGLEEAHEQFF. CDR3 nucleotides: TGTGCCAGCAGTGAAGCGCATGGCCTAGAGGAAGCCCATGAGCAGTTCTTC.

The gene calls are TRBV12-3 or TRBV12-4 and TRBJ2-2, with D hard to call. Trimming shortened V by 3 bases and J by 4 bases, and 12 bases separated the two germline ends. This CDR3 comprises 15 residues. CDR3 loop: CASSFGPAATGELFF. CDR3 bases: TGTGCCAGCAGTTTTGGACCTGCCGCCACCGGGGAGCTGTTTTTT.

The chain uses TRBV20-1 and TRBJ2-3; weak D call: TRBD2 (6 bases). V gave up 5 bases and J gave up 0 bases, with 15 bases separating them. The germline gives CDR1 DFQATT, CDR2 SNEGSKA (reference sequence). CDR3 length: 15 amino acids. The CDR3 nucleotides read TGCAGTGCTCTGTCGTTAGCGGCTAGCACAGATACGCAGTATTTT. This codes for CSALSLAASTDTQYF.

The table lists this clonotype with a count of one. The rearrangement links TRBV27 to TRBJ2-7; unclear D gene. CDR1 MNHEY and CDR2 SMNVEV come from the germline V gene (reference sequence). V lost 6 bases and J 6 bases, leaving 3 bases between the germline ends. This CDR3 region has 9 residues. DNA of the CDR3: TGTGCCAGCAGGGGCGAGCAGTACGTC. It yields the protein CASRGEQYV.

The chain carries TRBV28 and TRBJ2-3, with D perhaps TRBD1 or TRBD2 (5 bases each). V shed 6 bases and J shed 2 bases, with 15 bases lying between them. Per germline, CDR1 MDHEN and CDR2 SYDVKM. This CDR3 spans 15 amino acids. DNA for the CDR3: TGTGCCAGCAGACAGCAGCGGACAATCACAGATACGCAGTATTTT. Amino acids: CASRQQRTITDTQYF.

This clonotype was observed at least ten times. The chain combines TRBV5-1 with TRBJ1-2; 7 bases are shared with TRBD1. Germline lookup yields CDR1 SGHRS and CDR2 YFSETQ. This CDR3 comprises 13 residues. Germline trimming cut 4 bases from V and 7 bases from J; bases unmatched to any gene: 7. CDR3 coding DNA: TGCGCCAGCAGCCGAGCTGACAGGGCTGGCTACACCTTC. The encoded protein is CASSRADRAGYTF.

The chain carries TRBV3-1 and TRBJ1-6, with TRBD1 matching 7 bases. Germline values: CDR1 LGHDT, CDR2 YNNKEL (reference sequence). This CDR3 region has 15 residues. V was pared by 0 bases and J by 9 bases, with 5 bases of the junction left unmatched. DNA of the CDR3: TGTGCCAGCAGCCAAGAAGACAGGGTAGTTTCACCCCTCCACTTT. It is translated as CASSQEDRVVSPLHF.

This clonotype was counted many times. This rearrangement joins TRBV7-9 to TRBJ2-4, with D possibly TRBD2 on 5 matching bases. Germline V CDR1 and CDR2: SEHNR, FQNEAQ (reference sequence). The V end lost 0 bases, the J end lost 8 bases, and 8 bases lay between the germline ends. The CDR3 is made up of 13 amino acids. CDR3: CASSLAERDIQYF. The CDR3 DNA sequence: TGTGCCAGCAGCTTAGCGGAGAGGGACATTCAGTACTTC.

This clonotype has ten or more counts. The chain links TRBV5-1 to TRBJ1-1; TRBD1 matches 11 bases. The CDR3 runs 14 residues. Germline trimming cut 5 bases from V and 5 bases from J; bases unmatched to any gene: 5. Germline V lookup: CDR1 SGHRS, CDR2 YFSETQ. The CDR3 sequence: CASRGGQGATEAFF. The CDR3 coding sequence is TGCGCCAGCAGAGGTGGACAGGGGGCGACTGAAGCTTTCTTT.

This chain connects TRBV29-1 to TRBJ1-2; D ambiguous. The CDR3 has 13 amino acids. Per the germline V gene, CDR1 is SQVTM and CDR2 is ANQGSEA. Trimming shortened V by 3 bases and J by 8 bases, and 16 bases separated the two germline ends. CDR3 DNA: TGCAGCGTTGACCCCGGGCAGGCGAGCGGCTACACCTTC. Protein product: CSVDPGQASGYTF.

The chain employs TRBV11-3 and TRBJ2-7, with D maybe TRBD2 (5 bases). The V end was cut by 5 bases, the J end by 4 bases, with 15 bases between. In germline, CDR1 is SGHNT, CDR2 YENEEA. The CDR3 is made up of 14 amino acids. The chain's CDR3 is CASSPGLLRYEQYF. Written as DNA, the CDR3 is TGTGCCAGCAGCCCCGGACTCCTCCGGTACGAGCAGTACTTC.

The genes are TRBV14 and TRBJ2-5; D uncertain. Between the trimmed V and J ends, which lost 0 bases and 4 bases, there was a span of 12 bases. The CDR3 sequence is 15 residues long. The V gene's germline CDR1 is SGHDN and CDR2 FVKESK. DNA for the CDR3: TGTGCCAGCAGCCAAGACTCGTGGAGTTTAGAGACCCAGTACTTC. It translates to CASSQDSWSLETQYF.

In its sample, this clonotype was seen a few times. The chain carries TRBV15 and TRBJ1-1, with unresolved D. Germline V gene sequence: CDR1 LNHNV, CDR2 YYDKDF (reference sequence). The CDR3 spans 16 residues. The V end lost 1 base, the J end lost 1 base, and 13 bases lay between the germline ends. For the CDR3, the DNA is TGTGCCACCAGCAGAGGATACGACGGCGAGAACACTGAAGCTTTCTTT. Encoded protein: CATSRGYDGENTEAFF.